This T cell receptor beta chain appears in the sequencing data of a study of shared clonotypes between healthy human individuals. Overall study results and limits: As a rule, naive subsets had a larger estimated richness than memory subsets.

Of note for this clone: No antigen is known for it.

This CDR3 spans 16 amino acids. The germline CDR1 and CDR2 sequences are MDHEN and SYDVKM. Trimming cost V 8 bases and J 6 bases, with 25 bases left between them. At a deep level, the assay was run. The assay was immunoSEQ multiplex PCR, and TCRdb's table has in-frame clones only and misses some. The profile shows approximately 340,000 clones, 70% to 75% of them singletons. What was sequenced was memory CD4+ T cells sorted from blood. Subset meaning: CD45RA-negative fraction. The chain joins TRBV28 to TRBJ1-2; D is ambiguous. The source of this sequence is a man aged 30 to 45 in good health. Here the CDR3 DNA reads TGTGCCAGCGATCCTGCCGGGTCGGGGAAGGGTCATGGCTACACCTTC. Translation: CASDPAGSGKGHGYTF.